Included here is one T cell receptor (beta chain) sequence, with context. Post-ART PBMC samples numbered at least two per donor, and pre-ART ones at least one. Without exception, participants with HIV were treated in the United States. The data were taken from a study of long-term antiretroviral therapy in people with HIV. Turning to the study itself: The oldest specimens predate the 2015 immediate-ART recommendation by about a decade.

CDR3 length equals 16 residues. Germline V gene data show CDR1 as SNHLY and CDR2 as FYNNEI. V lost 3 bases and J 5 bases, leaving 17 bases between the germline ends. Running of the v3.0 immunoSEQ assay took place at survey level. Sequenced by immunoSEQ multiplex PCR; TCRdb stores in-frame clones only, minus some. In the table there are under 15,000 clones, about 77% of which are singletons. Sequencing used unsorted PBMCs, obtained 1.3 years after starting antiretroviral therapy. J is TRBJ2-1 and V is TRBV2, with a weak D call TRBD2 (6 bases). The sequence derives from a woman younger than 30 with HIV. The CDR3 sequence: CASSDVGGGRHNEQFF. Here the CDR3 DNA reads TGTGCCAGCAGTGATGTTGGCGGAGGGCGCCACAATGAGCAGTTCTTC.